This TCR beta chain derives from a study of regulatory T cells in long-lasting Graves disease. Turning to the study itself: In persistent Graves' disease, antithyroid drugs had been taken for over 5 years and TSH receptor antibodies stayed positive.

For this clonotype: Its antigen remains unidentified.

Time point here: persistent/refractory GD, antithyroid drugs over 5 years with positive TRAb. The TCR library was prepared using RNA isolated from PBMCs. Study outcomes and limitations: With a small sample size, accuracy may have been reduced. There were preferences for TRBV28, TRBJ1-2 and TRBJ2-5 in persistent disease.

Germline CDR1 and CDR2: SGHRS and YFSETQ. The CDR3 totals 15 residues. Between the trimmed V and J ends, which lost 2 bases and 7 bases, there was a span of 13 bases. Arm-PCR of CDR3 regions and iRepertoire HTBI primers were used to build TCR beta libraries. Via MiXCR, TCRdb re-called the multiplex PCR reads, giving one row per CDR3 protein. The repertoire includes around 460,000 distinct CDR3 sequences, 20% to 25% of them detected once, and approximately 6.4% sits in the top ten. This material consisted of peripheral blood mononuclear cells (PBMCs), taken when the disease was refractory, from a patient treated with antithyroid drugs. The chain carries TRBV5-1 and TRBJ1-6, with no clear D. This receptor was taken from a female donor with Graves disease. CDR3 amino acids: CASSLAGPGNSPLHF. CDR3 nucleotides: TGCGCCAGCAGCTTAGCCGGACCCGGAAATTCACCCCTCCACTTT.